Below, one TCR beta chain is given with its context. Its antigen is not known. The data originate from a study of blood T cells in healthy people across ages. General study findings and limits: Per million T cells, the diversity of TCR beta decreased roughly linearly as age advanced. The study found more naive CD4+ cells and higher diversity in long-lived than aged donors.

The people who gave samples were healthy Caucasians from Russia, aged roughly 6 to 95. Sample-barcoded 5' priming and a J-beta primer mix drove a second PCR of roughly 6 to 12 cycles. One entry per CDR3 protein results from TCRdb running MiXCR on the 5' RACE reads. The data show about 1.4 million distinct CDR3 sequences, around 59% seen once. Sequencing was carried out using blood. The clonotype was recovered from a man aged 18-30 years in good health.

The CDR3 DNA is TGTGCCAGCAGCCAAACCTGGGACGACTCTGGGGCCAACGTCCTGACTTTC. It yields the protein CASSQTWDDSGANVLTF. The V call is TRBV3-1, the J call TRBJ2-6; D tentatively reads TRBD1 or TRBD2 (5 bases each). V lost 2 bases and J 0 bases, leaving 11 bases between the germline ends. In germline, CDR1 is LGHDT, CDR2 YNNKEL (reference sequence). The CDR3 consists of 17 residues.